The 8 T cell receptor beta chains below come from one sample, sequenced in a study of metastatic and nonmetastatic thyroid tumors. Patients had received no treatment of any kind before thyroid surgery. TCRdb re-called the PCR reads with MiXCR. Of 30,000 to 35,000 clones in the sample, about 29% were seen once. Sequencing input: blood. The receptor source for this set is a female donor with papillary thyroid cancer or a benign thyroid nodule (not recorded which). Some clones in this sample may be carry-over from other donors' samples.

This clone came up many times. Since no conserved phenylalanine or tryptophan closes the CDR3, a read error is the likely cause. CDR3 nucleotides: TGTGCCAGCAGTGAGGGACAGGGATGGAATGAGCAGTTCCTC. Encoded protein: CASSEGQGWNEQFL. V and J are TRBV2 and TRBJ2-1; 9 nucleotides align to TRBD1. This CDR3 is built from 14 residues. The V gene's germline CDR1 is SNHLY and CDR2 FYNNEI. V lost 3 bases, J lost 7 bases, and 4 bases stayed unmatched.

Sample share makes this clone medium-sized (0.01 to 0.1%). The V call is TRBV30, the J call TRBJ2-7; D may be TRBD1 (5 bases). Trimming took off 0 bases at V and 8 bases at J, with 8 bases between the two ends. CDR1 and CDR2 from the germline V gene are GTSNPN and SVGIG (reference sequence). CDR3 length equals 11 residues. CDR3 coding DNA: TGTGCCTGGAGTGTACCAGGGAAGCAGTACTTC. Protein sequence: CAWSVPGKQYF.

The chain is built from TRBV9 and TRBJ2-7; D possibly corresponds to TRBD2 (6 bases). Trimming took 4 bases from V and 4 from J, leaving 12 bases between them. Germline V gene lookup returns CDR1 SGDLS and CDR2 YYNGEE. This CDR3 comprises 13 residues. This CDR3 is CASSLGDCYEQYF. The CDR3, as DNA: TGTGCCAGCAGCTTAGGGGACTGTTACGAGCAGTACTTC.

As to this clone: A much larger clonotype is one base distant, so this may be a read error. This chain links TRBV28 with TRBJ1-5, with D unresolved. Germline CDR1 reads MDHEN; CDR2 reads SYDVKM. The CDR3 has 14 residues. The V and J ends lost 3 bases and 5 bases respectively, with 11 bases between them. As DNA, the CDR3 is TGTGCCAGCAGTTTCGACGTGCCTCATCAGCCCCAGCATTTT. It codes for CASSFDVPHQPQHF. The full variable domain, its missing parts supplied by reference TRBV28 and TRBJ1-5, is DVKVTQSSRYLVKRTGEKVFLECVQDMDHENMFWYRQDPGLGLRLIYFSYDVKMKEKGDIPEGYSVSREKKERFSLILESASTNQTSMYLCASSFDVPHQPQHFGDGTRLSIL.

This clone was found many times. This chain links TRBV6-1 with TRBJ2-5; D is perhaps TRBD1 (8 bases). Trimming stripped 5 bases from V and 5 bases from J, with 15 bases between. Germline loops: CDR1 MNHNS, CDR2 SASEGT. CDR3 length: 14 amino acids. The CDR3 loop is CASSSHRGGETQYF. CDR3 coding DNA: TGTGCCAGCAGTTCCCACAGGGGGGGGGAGACCCAGTACTTC.

This clone was detected once. A junction end diverges from the germline sequence, so it may reflect a read error. The V gene is TRBV2, the J gene TRBJ1-2; D gene unclear. CDR3 length: 12 amino acids. The germline gives CDR1 SNHLY, CDR2 FYNNEI. The CDR3 coding sequence is TGTGCCATCAGTGGGCAGTCCTATGGCTACACCTTC. The encoded protein is CAISGQSYGYTF.

This clone was picked up many times. This chain links TRBV11-2 with TRBJ1-2, with D tentatively TRBD1 (6 bases). The CDR3 totals 16 residues. CDR1 SGHAT and CDR2 FQNNGV come from the germline V gene. The V gene lost 4 bases and the J gene lost 4 bases, with 19 bases spanning the gap. CDR3 loop: CASSSLQGRSIYGYTF. The CDR3 region has the DNA TGTGCCAGCAGCTCTCTACAGGGACGGAGTATCTATGGCTACACCTTC.

This clone has ten or more counts. V gene TRBV28 combines with J gene TRBJ2-1; 13 bases map to TRBD2. Germline trimming cut 4 bases from V and 4 bases from J; bases unmatched to any gene: 4. The germline V gene encodes CDR1 MDHEN and CDR2 SYDVKM. CDR3 length: 16 residues. The CDR3: CASSSGTSGAYNEQFF. The CDR3 nucleotides read TGTGCCAGCAGTTCAGGGACTAGCGGGGCTTACAATGAGCAGTTCTTC.